A single sample is the source of the 18 T cell receptor beta chains below, sequenced in a study of CD8+CD57+ T cells in acquired aplastic anemia. TCR beta VDJ and CDR3 profiling used genomic DNA as template. TCRdb reprocessed the reads via MiXCR and lists one record per CDR3 protein. The repertoire holds about 100,000 distinct CDR3 sequences, with 50% to 65% as singletons. Sequencing was performed on sorted CD4+, CD8+, or CD8+CD57+ T cells (not recorded which) from PBMCs. The receptors were gathered from a human donor in good health, serving as a control.

This chain connects TRBV19 to TRBJ1-2, with D perhaps matching TRBD1 (5 bases). V was cut by 3 bases and J by 2 bases, with 7 bases left in between. The length of the CDR3 is 13 residues. Germline values: CDR1 LNHDA, CDR2 SQIVND (reference sequence). The CDR3 spells CASSIQGNYGYTF. CDR3 nucleotide sequence: TGTGCCAGTAGTATTCAGGGCAACTATGGCTACACCTTC.

As regards this clonotype: A read error may explain this, as a much larger clone is one base away. CDR3 sequence: CASSGGGRGLDERYF. The CDR3 DNA reads as TGTGCCAGCAGTGGGGGGGGCAGGGGGCTCGACGAGCGGTACTTC. The chain employs TRBV25-1 and TRBJ2-7, with a possible D match to TRBD1 (8 bases). The CDR3 has 15 residues. The germline CDR1 and CDR2 sequences are MGHDK and SYGVNS.

A remark on this clonotype: One end of the junction varies from germline; a read error may be responsible. The CDR3: CASSYDRTGAVYEQYF. The DNA for the CDR3 is TGTGCCAGCAGTTACGACCGGACAGGGGCGGTCTACGAGCAGTACTTC. J is TRBJ2-7 and V is TRBV10-3; 9 bases are a match to TRBD1. This CDR3 has 16 amino acids. Germline loops: CDR1 ENHRY, CDR2 SYGVKD.

This clonotype has only one observation. This chain joins TRBV7-7 and TRBJ2-2; tentative D call: TRBD1 (6 bases). Germline CDR1 SSHAT, CDR2 FNYEAQ (reference sequence). This CDR3 spans 18 amino acids. Trimming cost V 0 bases and J 0 bases, with 14 bases left between them. The chain's CDR3 is CASSLAGTLRPNTGELFF. The CDR3 region has the DNA TGTGCCAGCAGCTTAGCCGGGACACTGCGTCCGAACACCGGGGAGCTGTTTTTT.

This clonotype was detected ten times or more. The gene calls are TRBV7-6 and TRBJ2-1; D ambiguous. Germline lookup yields CDR1 SGHVS and CDR2 FNYEAQ. CDR3 length: 14 residues. The V and J ends lost 4 bases and 0 bases respectively, with 7 bases between them. This chain's CDR3 is CASSSSLSYNEQFF. The CDR3 DNA is TGTGCCAGCAGCTCCTCGCTCTCCTACAATGAGCAGTTCTTC.

A single count supports this clonotype. This may come from a read error, since a much larger clone is one base off. CDR3 sequence (DNA): TGTGCCAGCAGCGAAGCAAGAAGCTACGAGCAGTACTTC. Amino acids: CASSEARSYEQYF. The chain joins TRBV3-1 to TRBJ2-7; D ambiguous. The CDR3 runs 13 residues. Germline V lookup: CDR1 LGHDT, CDR2 YNNKEL (reference sequence). V dropped 5 bases and J dropped 3 bases, with 11 bases sitting between them.

There are many counts of this clonotype. This chain connects TRBV7-2 to TRBJ1-6, with D hard to call. The V and J ends lost 0 bases and 6 bases respectively, with 6 bases between them. This CDR3 comprises 14 residues. The germline gives CDR1 SGHTA, CDR2 FQGNSA. The CDR3 DNA follows: TGTGCCAGCAGCTTAGCGAGGGTTAATTCACCCCTCCACTTT. It specifies CASSLARVNSPLHF.

This clonotype was counted many times. This rearrangement joins TRBV6-1 to TRBJ2-1; 9 positions match TRBD1. CDR3 length: 15 amino acids. Looked up from germline, CDR1 is MNHNS and CDR2 is SASEGT. V was clipped by 3 bases and J by 9 bases; unmatched bases: 9. In DNA, the CDR3 is TGTGCCAGCAGTGATAGGACAGGGGTAGTCGGTGAGCAGTTCTTC. Residues: CASSDRTGVVGEQFF.

The V gene is TRBV7-2, the J gene TRBJ2-2; D unclear. CDR1 SGHTA and CDR2 FQGNSA come from the germline V gene. This CDR3 region has 16 residues. Trimming cost V 0 bases and J 6 bases, with 14 bases left between them. Here the CDR3 reads CASSLALNIGAGELFF. For the CDR3, the DNA is TGTGCCAGCAGCTTAGCTTTGAACATCGGTGCCGGGGAGCTGTTTTTT.

This clonotype was counted many times. V gene TRBV5-6 combines with J gene TRBJ2-5; 9 nucleotides agree with TRBD1. V shed 0 bases, J shed 5 bases, and the junction held 8 bases outside the gene matches. The V gene's germline CDR1 is SGHDT and CDR2 YYEEEE. The CDR3 runs 16 residues. This CDR3 is CASSLAAGQGWETQYF. CDR3 nucleotides: TGTGCCAGCAGCTTGGCCGCGGGACAGGGTTGGGAGACCCAGTACTTC.

V and J are TRBV11-2 and TRBJ1-2; 10 bases agree with TRBD1. Per the germline V gene, CDR1 is SGHAT and CDR2 is FQNNGV. V lost 4 bases, J lost 5 bases, and 10 bases stayed unmatched. The CDR3 spans 16 residues. CDR3 sequence (DNA): TGTGCCAGCAGCTCCCCTCTCCGACAGGGGGCTTATGGCTACACCTTC. It is translated as CASSSPLRQGAYGYTF. Based on the CDR3 plus reference TRBV11-2 and TRBJ1-2, the full variable domain is EAGVAQSPRYKIIEKRQSVAFWCNPISGHATLYWYQQILGQGPKLLIQFQNNGVVDDSQLPKDRFSAERLKGVDSTLKIQPAKLEDSAVYLCASSSPLRQGAYGYTFGSGTRLTVV.

This chain joins TRBV24-1 and TRBJ2-6; D may correspond to TRBD1 or TRBD2 (6 bases each). Between the trimmed V and J ends, which lost 2 bases and 0 bases, there was a span of 10 bases. The V gene's germline CDR1 is KGHDR and CDR2 SFDVKD. The CDR3 sequence is 17 residues long. The CDR3 DNA reads as TGTGCCACCAGTGATTCCGGAGGGGGCTCTGGGGCCAACGTCCTGACTTTC. Residues: CATSDSGGGSGANVLTF.

The rearrangement joins TRBV15 to TRBJ2-3; TRBD2 might be the D (6 bases). V dropped 1 base and J dropped 1 base, with 12 bases sitting between them. CDR3 length equals 16 residues. Germline CDR1 is LNHNV and CDR2 is YYDKDF (reference sequence). CDR3 nucleotides: TGTGCCACCAGCAGAGGCCGGTCGGGGGGCACAGATACGCAGTATTTT. Residues: CATSRGRSGGTDTQYF.

This clonotype has ten or more counts. The rearrangement joins TRBV7-6 to TRBJ2-7; no firm D call. The germline V gene has CDR1 SGHVS and CDR2 FNYEAQ. V was pared by 1 base and J by 4 bases, with 14 bases between. This CDR3 contains 15 residues. CDR3: CASSLVGIADYEQYF. As DNA, the CDR3 is TGTGCCAGCAGCTTAGTCGGCATTGCCGATTACGAGCAGTACTTC.

Many counts were recorded for this clonotype. The chain combines TRBV5-1 with TRBJ1-2; D remains unclear. The V and J ends lost 4 bases and 5 bases respectively, with 18 bases between them. The length of the CDR3 is 15 residues. Per the germline V gene, CDR1 is SGHRS and CDR2 is YFSETQ. CDR3: CASSGEAGASYGYTF. The CDR3 DNA follows: TGCGCCAGCAGCGGGGAGGCAGGAGCAAGTTATGGCTACACCTTC.

The rearrangement links TRBV20-1 to TRBJ1-6, with 9 bases lining up with TRBD1. The junction had 2 bases not matched to a gene; V was cut back by 6 bases and J by 5 bases. Germline CDR1 DFQATT, CDR2 SNEGSKA (reference sequence). The length of the CDR3 is 13 residues. The CDR3 region has the DNA TGCAGTGCAAGGACAGGGGATAATTCACCCCTCCACTTT. Encoded protein: CSARTGDNSPLHF.

This clonotype was detected ten times or more. The rearrangement uses TRBV7-6 and TRBJ2-1, with 7 bases lining up with TRBD2. J was trimmed by 5 bases and V by 4 bases; bases with no gene match: 8. There are 15 residues in the CDR3. Germline loops: CDR1 SGHVS, CDR2 FNYEAQ. Here the CDR3 DNA reads TGTGCCAGCAGCTCGCCCAGGGAGGGGAACAATGAGCAGTTCTTC. Its translation: CASSSPREGNNEQFF.

The chain links TRBV6-6 to TRBJ2-7; 9 positions match TRBD1. The CDR3 consists of 15 residues. The germline CDR1 and CDR2 sequences are MNHNY and SVGAGI (reference sequence). V lost 2 bases to trimming and J lost 5 bases; unmatched junction nucleotides: 7. The CDR3 bases are TGTGCCAGCAGTTACGTGGGACAGGGATTGGACGAGCAGTACTTC. This encodes CASSYVGQGLDEQYF.